Described below is a single TCR beta chain sequence and its context. Which antigen it targets is not known. Library generation was performed with 5' RACE. Preparation of each TCR library used approximately 4,000 ng of total RNA. For each sample, cDNA synthesis with SMARTScribe reverse transcriptase was split into eight separate reactions. Unique molecular identifiers containing a 6-nucleotide sample barcode were introduced through template switching during cDNA synthesis. Two nested PCRs of approximately 16 and 9 cycles amplified the TCRalpha and TCRbeta cDNA, and bead purification followed each PCR. Before amplification, the cDNA was treated with uracil DNA-glycosylase and purified using the QIAquick PCR purification kit. The second PCR added Illumina TruSeq-compatible adapters along with sample-specific barcodes. Library quality and concentration were assessed using TapeStation and Qubit, and about 5.2 ng of each library was pooled. Sequencing of the pooled libraries was done on an Illumina HiSeq2500 single-index Rapid Run using custom sequencing primers and 2 x 100 bp reads. The study's processing was this. MiGEC version 1.2.6 was used for UMI-based consensus assembly to correct PCR and sequencing errors. MiXCR version 2.1.1 was used for V(D)J alignment, clonotype assembly and CDR3 extraction. Gene usage, clonotype sharing and MAIT/NKT TCR abundance were normalised by analysing the top 1000, 10 000 and 20 000 clonotypes per sample. Diversity was computed as the inverse Simpson index with the vegan R package after downsampling to 27 000 UMIs. Paired Mann-Whitney U tests were applied to discordant twin pairs, with Benjamini-Hochberg correction for multiple testing. After TCRdb reprocessed the reads, each CDR3 protein sequence was kept as one row, without DNA. Clone size and V and J calls follow TCRdb, not the original study. For this sample, the table gives some 160,000 distinct CDR3 sequences. The ten top clones hold about 7.4% of the sample.

This record belongs to a study of monozygotic twins with inflammatory bowel disease (dated by TCRdb to about 2019). Regarding the research as a whole: A total of roughly 28 monozygotic twin pairs were included in the full study, comprising nine German pairs (four IBD-concordant, five IBD-discordant) and 19 IBD-discordant Danish pairs. Within discordant pairs, disease-associated traits were sought mainly by comparing IBD patients with their genetically identical healthy co-twins. Each individual had, on average, about 151 000 unique TCRalpha sequences and 181 000 unique TCRbeta sequences available for analysis.

General findings and caveats noted by the study authors: Repertoire similarity did not differ between concordant and discordant twins, possibly due to limited statistical power. Different T cell subtypes could not be distinguished in the analysis. Differing immunosuppressive treatments among patients may have added background noise and inter-individual variability to the repertoires. A decrease in TCRbeta repertoire diversity, as measured by inverse Simpson index, was observed in IBD patients compared with their healthy co-twins. Fewer clonotypes were shared with other individuals by IBD patients than by healthy twins, most markedly in patients showing signs of disease activity. The results gave no support for a single strong signal or clonotype linked to IBD.

A roughly 2.5 ml peripheral blood sample was drawn into PAXgene tubes per donor and stored at -80°C. Without any T cell sorting, total RNA was extracted from whole blood using the PAXgene blood miRNA kit on an automated QIAcube. Peripheral blood from monozygotic twin pairs concordant or discordant for inflammatory bowel disease was subjected to deep TCRalpha and TCRbeta repertoire profiling with unique molecular barcoding. Smoking habits were recorded for all twin pairs, with individuals classified as current, former or never smokers. Its CDR3 holds 14 amino acids, cysteine through phenylalanine. DNA was not recorded. As encoded in the germline V gene, CDR1 is KGHDR while CDR2 is SFDVKD.

The sequence derives from a human donor with ulcerative colitis or Crohn's disease, or a healthy co-twin of an affected twin (not recorded which). Sequenced material: blood. The chain links TRBV24-1 with TRBJ1-2. The CDR3 is CATSDSTLGHGYTF.